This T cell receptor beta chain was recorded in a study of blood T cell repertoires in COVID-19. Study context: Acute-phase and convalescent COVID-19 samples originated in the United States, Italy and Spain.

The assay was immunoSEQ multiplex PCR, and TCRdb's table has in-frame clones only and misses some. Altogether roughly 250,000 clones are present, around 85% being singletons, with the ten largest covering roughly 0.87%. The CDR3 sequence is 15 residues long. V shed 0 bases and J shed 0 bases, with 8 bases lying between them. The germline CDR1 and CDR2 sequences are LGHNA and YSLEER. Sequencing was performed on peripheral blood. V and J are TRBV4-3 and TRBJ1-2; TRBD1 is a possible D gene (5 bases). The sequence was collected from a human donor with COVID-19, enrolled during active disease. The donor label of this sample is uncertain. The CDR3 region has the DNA TGCGCCAGCAGCCAAGATACAGGAACTAACTATGGCTACACCTTC. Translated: CASSQDTGTNYGYTF.